These T cell receptor beta chains were read from a single sample in a study of T cell changes during pregnancy in multiple sclerosis. Sequencing used immunoSEQ multiplex PCR; TCRdb keeps in-frame clones, though not all of them. The table lists 60,000 to 85,000 clones, roughly 94% of them singletons. The source material was peripheral blood, sampled in the second trimester of pregnancy. These receptors were collected from a female donor in good health, enrolled as a control in a pregnancy study. Each CDR3 is given with its conserved first and last residue. Only some rows state a clone size, as once, few, many or a class for expanded clones.

V	size	J	CDR3
TRBV7-6	NA	TRBJ1-2	CASSPRTGNYGYTF
TRBV15	NA	TRBJ1-5	CATSTVGQDSNQPQHF
TRBV4-1	NA	TRBJ1-2	CASSQPGTGYGYTF
TRBV15	few	TRBJ1-4	CATSTVGGEKLFF
TRBV5-8	NA	TRBJ2-1	CASSLVDRAYNEQFF
TRBV25-1	NA	TRBJ2-7	CASSGGQGGYEQYF
TRBV15	NA	TRBJ2-3	CATLGGLAEGTQYF
TRBV5-5	NA	TRBJ2-7	CASSLAARGDSYEQYF
TRBV7-8	NA	TRBJ2-5	CASSLAGGRELVETQYF
TRBV4-3	NA	TRBJ2-7	CASSQDRGLSYEQYF
TRBV5-8	NA	TRBJ1-4	CASSPRTGREKLFF
TRBV5-1	NA	TRBJ1-2	CASSEAGARLGYTF
TRBV11-2	NA	TRBJ2-6	CASRRTAGANVLTF
TRBV5-1	once	TRBJ2-6	CASSLDGEGSGANVLTF
TRBV5-4	NA	TRBJ2-2	CASSPGGGRGPGELFF
TRBV19	once	TRBJ2-7	CASSIGQRTYEQYF
TRBV28	NA	TRBJ2-7	CASSSSGQGGNEQYF
TRBV27	NA	TRBJ2-3	CASSLGGYYALTQYF
TRBV28	NA	TRBJ2-5	CASSLWTSGRSQETQYF
TRBV5-1	NA	TRBJ2-2	CASSFSPASISTGELFF
TRBV28	NA	TRBJ1-4	CASSLPGQGVTNEKLFF
TRBV28	NA	TRBJ1-5	CASSSPGRASNQPQHF
TRBV19	once	TRBJ2-2	CASSPLAGGPGGELFF
TRBV18	NA	TRBJ2-3	CASSPFTGTSKWTDTQYF